This T cell receptor beta chain was sequenced during a study of T cells after yellow fever vaccination. Study observations and caveats: Researchers report a weaker secondary response that nonetheless peaked faster, day 5 versus 15.

The CDR3 is made up of 18 amino acids. Germline-derived CDR1 and CDR2 are KGHSH and LQKENI. With V trimmed by 2 bases and J by 3 bases, 8 bases remained unmatched. Each CDR3 protein gets one entry after TCRdb re-called the 5' RACE reads with MiXCR. The top ten hold 0.8% to 1.2% of the sample, which has about 230,000 distinct CDR3 sequences, about 7% seen once. This clonotype was seen more than once but under ten times. Its target is unknown. This clonotype originated in a young man who received the YFV17D yellow fever vaccine. V usage is TRBV18 and J usage is TRBJ2-1, with 12 bases identical to TRBD2. Sequenced here: CD4+ T cells sorted from PBMCs, sampled on the day of the yellow fever booster vaccination. DNA for the CDR3: TGTGCCAGCTCACCAATCCTGCTAGCGGGAGGGTTCTACAATGAGCAGTTCTTC. Protein: CASSPILLAGGFYNEQFF.